The 7 T cell receptor beta chains given below trace back to one sample, sequenced in a study of blood T cell repertoires in COVID-19. The protocol was immunoSEQ multiplex PCR, while the TCRdb copy is restricted to in-frame clones and leaves out a portion. In the table there are around 65,000 clones, 70% to 80% of which are singletons. The sequencing sample was made of peripheral blood. These receptors were obtained from a man aged 55 to 70 with acute or convalescent COVID-19.

This chain connects TRBV2 to TRBJ2-2; 10 positions match TRBD2. With V trimmed by 7 bases and J by 7 bases, 9 bases remained unmatched. Germline V gives CDR1 SNHLY, CDR2 FYNNEI. This CDR3 comprises 15 residues. CDR3 bases: TGTGCCAGCACGAAAACTAGCGGGAATCTCGGGGAGCTGTTTTTT. Its translation is CASTKTSGNLGELFF.

This clone occurred once. The V gene is TRBV9, the J gene TRBJ1-1; tentative D call: TRBD1 (5 bases). The CDR3 consists of 18 residues. CDR1 SGDLS and CDR2 YYNGEE come from the germline V gene. V was cut by 3 bases and J by 0 bases, with 21 bases left in between. CDR3 DNA: TGTGCCAGCAGCGGGGCGATAGTTCCCGACAGAATGAACACTGAAGCTTTCTTT. Residues: CASSGAIVPDRMNTEAFF.

The gene calls are TRBV11-2 and TRBJ2-7; D unresolved. CDR1 is SGHAT, CDR2 FQNNGV, per germline. This CDR3 comprises 13 residues. Trimming left V 1 base short and J 0 bases short, with 4 bases between. This CDR3 is CASSLVNSYEQYF. CDR3 nucleotides: TGTGCCAGCAGCTTAGTCAACTCCTACGAGCAGTACTTC. The entire variable domain, with the rest obtained from reference TRBV11-2 and TRBJ2-7, is as follows: EAGVAQSPRYKIIEKRQSVAFWCNPISGHATLYWYQQILGQGPKLLIQFQNNGVVDDSQLPKDRFSAERLKGVDSTLKIQPAKLEDSAVYLCASSLVNSYEQYFGPGTRLTVT.

The V call is TRBV19, the J call TRBJ1-1, with D possibly matching TRBD1 (6 bases). Trimming pared 3 bases from V and 0 bases from J, leaving 8 bases between. The CDR3 spans 14 residues. CDR1 is LNHDA and CDR2 is SQIVND in the germline V gene (reference sequence). The CDR3 sequence: CASSMGQLNTEAFF. Written as DNA, the CDR3 is TGTGCCAGTAGTATGGGACAATTGAACACTGAAGCTTTCTTT.

This chain links TRBV25-1 with TRBJ2-3, with D possibly being TRBD1 (5 bases). Trimming removed 2 bases from V and 0 bases from J, with 6 bases in between. Germline V gives CDR1 MGHDK, CDR2 SYGVNS. This CDR3 has 14 amino acids. DNA of the CDR3: TGTGCCAGCAGTGAAAGGGGCAGCACAGATACGCAGTATTTT. Translating it yields CASSERGSTDTQYF.

The chain combines TRBV6-5 with TRBJ2-7; no firm D call. The germline CDR1 and CDR2 sequences are MNHEY and SVGAGI. The CDR3 totals 14 residues. V lost 3 bases and J 1 base, leaving 10 bases between the germline ends. The CDR3 sequence: CASSYLASSYEQYF. CDR3 DNA sequence: TGTGCCAGCAGTTATTTGGCTAGTTCCTACGAGCAGTACTTC.

This rearrangement joins TRBV18 to TRBJ2-5; D perhaps matches TRBD2 (5 bases). Germline V gives CDR1 KGHSH, CDR2 LQKENI. This CDR3 spans 13 amino acids. Deletions cut 8 bases from V and 5 bases from J, with 15 bases between. CDR3 sequence reads: CASANIPGETQYF. As DNA, the CDR3 is TGTGCCAGCGCTAATATCCCGGGGGAGACCCAGTACTTC.